This T cell receptor (beta chain) derives from a study of CD8+ T cells in alopecia areata. Overall study: Patients received oral tofacitinib, 5 to 10 mg twice daily, for moderate-to-severe alopecia areata. Tofacitinib treatment spanned 6 to 18 months, with 6 months off drug afterward. Findings of the study overall: Against the mouse data, patients shared TCRs less clearly, possibly for HLA reasons. Clonality in lesional scalp, especially alopecia totalis/universalis, exceeded that of normal scalp.

A remark on this clone: Its antigen is still unknown.

Reverse transcription of extracted RNA yielded cDNA, which provided the sequencing template. Using immunoSEQ multiplex PCR, the repertoire was profiled, and TCRdb retains in-frame clones only, with some absent. The table has approximately 12,000 clones, approximately 55% seen once. V was cut by 2 bases and J by 5 bases, with 4 bases left in between. Germline V gene data show CDR1 as MNHNY and CDR2 as SVGAGI (reference sequence). The CDR3 is 12 residues long. Peripheral blood and lesional scalp punch biopsies were taken from alopecia areata patients. The V gene is TRBV6-6, the J gene TRBJ1-5; D remains ambiguous. This clonotype was sampled from a human donor with alopecia areata. Input material: skin. CDR3 in DNA: TGTGCCAGCAGTTACGGGGATCAGCCCCAGCATTTT. It codes for CASSYGDQPQHF.